These 32 T cell receptor beta chains came from one sample sequenced in a study of glioma-infiltrating T cells after dendritic cell vaccination. TCRdb keeps only in-frame clones here, not all; method: immunoSEQ multiplex PCR. The data contain tens of thousands of clones, more than 75% of them singletons. Specified time point: after dendritic cell vaccination, including at tumor progression/relapse. Source: blood, taken after dendritic cell vaccination. These receptors were taken from a human donor with glioblastoma.

The rearrangement links TRBV6-5 to TRBJ2-1; 9 nucleotides align to TRBD2. The germline V gene encodes CDR1 MNHEY and CDR2 SVGAGI. The ends lost 6 bases at V and 10 bases at J; junction bases unmatched: 13. The CDR3 contains 15 residues. The CDR3 coding sequence is TGTGCCAGCAGGCCGGGACTAGCAGGGAATTACGAGCAGTTCTTC. Amino acids: CASRPGLAGNYEQFF.

This clone occurred a few times. The chain joins TRBV5-1 to TRBJ1-5, with a tentative D call TRBD1 (6 bases). Germline V gene sequence: CDR1 SGHRS, CDR2 YFSETQ. The germline V and J ends were trimmed by 3 bases and 2 bases, with 12 bases remaining between them. CDR3 length equals 15 residues. The CDR3, as DNA: TGCGCCAGCAGCTCGGAGCCAGGGGGCAATCAGCCCCAGCATTTT. Its translation: CASSSEPGGNQPQHF.

V is TRBV6-4 and J is TRBJ2-1; 9 bases map to TRBD1. Germline trimming cut 10 bases from V and 6 bases from J; bases unmatched to any gene: 19. This CDR3 contains 17 residues. Germline loops: CDR1 MRHNA, CDR2 SNTAGT. The CDR3 nucleotides are TGTGCCACCCGCGATTCTGAACACGGGACAGGGCCCAATGAGCAGTTCTTC. Amino acid sequence: CATRDSEHGTGPNEQFF.

The J gene is TRBJ1-5, the V gene TRBV4-3; D gene ambiguous. Trimming pared 1 base from V and 7 bases from J, leaving 11 bases between. Looked up from germline, CDR1 is LGHNA and CDR2 is YSLEER. The CDR3 spans 14 residues. CDR3 nucleotide sequence: TGCGCCAGCAGCCAAGGGATAGGAGGGCAGCCCCAGCATTTT. Amino acids: CASSQGIGGQPQHF.

This clone was seen at least ten times. An end of the junction differs from the germline gene, which may be a read error. The genes are TRBV6-4 and TRBJ2-7; D is possibly TRBD2 (5 bases). Germline loops: CDR1 MRHNA, CDR2 SNTAGT. The CDR3 totals 15 residues. CDR3 amino acids: CASSYSAGRRFEQYF. The CDR3 DNA sequence: TGTGCCAGCAGTTACTCAGCTGGGAGAAGATTCGAGCAGTACTTC.

The chain uses TRBV7-2 and TRBJ2-6, with D unclear. This CDR3 is 15 amino acids long. CDR1 and CDR2 from the germline V gene are SGHTA and FQGNSA. Trimming cost V 1 base and J 0 bases, with 4 bases left between them. The CDR3 DNA reads as TGTGCCAGCAGCTTAGGAGCCTCTGGGGCCAACGTCCTGACTTTC. Encoded protein: CASSLGASGANVLTF.

This clone appeared once. This chain connects TRBV15 to TRBJ2-3; D gene ambiguous. Germline values: CDR1 LNHNV, CDR2 YYDKDF (reference sequence). Trimming took 3 bases from V and 0 from J, leaving 10 bases between them. The CDR3 sequence is 15 residues long. The CDR3 nucleotides read TGTGCCACCAGCAGCGGGTTGCCGAGCACAGATACGCAGTATTTT. Translated, it gives CATSSGLPSTDTQYF.

The gene calls are TRBV2 and TRBJ2-3; D not certain. CDR1 is SNHLY, CDR2 FYNNEI, per germline. CDR3 length: 13 amino acids. With 8 bases removed from V and 0 bases from J, the gap between germline ends came to 9 bases. CDR3 in DNA: TGTGCCAGCGAGACCGGGAGCACAGATACGCAGTATTTT. Amino acids: CASETGSTDTQYF.

V is TRBV7-2 and J is TRBJ1-3, with D possibly matching TRBD1 (6 bases). The CDR3 is 14 amino acids. V was shortened by 2 bases and J by 3 bases, with 8 bases between the two germline ends. Germline values: CDR1 SGHTA, CDR2 FQGNSA. CDR3 loop: CASSLQQGGNTIYF. In DNA form, the CDR3 reads TGTGCCAGCAGCTTACAACAGGGTGGAAACACCATATATTTT.

The chain links TRBV27 to TRBJ1-5; maybe TRBD1 (5 bases). V was clipped by 0 bases and J by 7 bases, with 10 bases between them. The germline V gene encodes CDR1 MNHEY and CDR2 SMNVEV (reference sequence). The CDR3 loop spans 14 amino acids. In nucleotides, the CDR3 is TGTGCCAGCAGTTTATCGTGGGGCGCCCAGCCCCAGCATTTT. Translation: CASSLSWGAQPQHF.

V is TRBV6-6 and J is TRBJ2-5; 13 bases align to TRBD2. CDR1 MNHNY and CDR2 SVGAGI come from the germline V gene (reference sequence). The CDR3 has 16 amino acids. V lost 0 bases, J lost 3 bases, and 1 base stayed unmatched. DNA for the CDR3: TGTGCCAGCAGTTACTCAGGGACTAGCGGGGAAGAGACCCAGTACTTC. Its protein is CASSYSGTSGEETQYF.

The count of this clone is one. The V call is TRBV6-5, the J call TRBJ1-1, with TRBD1 matching over 8 bases. Looked up from germline, CDR1 is MNHEY and CDR2 is SVGAGI. The CDR3 contains 14 residues. The junction had 5 bases not matched to a gene; V was cut back by 6 bases and J by 2 bases. This chain's CDR3 is CASRRDRTNTEAFF. The CDR3 DNA is TGTGCCAGCAGACGGGACAGGACTAACACTGAAGCTTTCTTT.

This clone was picked up one time. V usage is TRBV6-5 and J usage is TRBJ1-4, with TRBD1 matching over 7 bases. Trimming took 6 bases from V and 7 from J; bases not matched to a gene: 8. Per germline, CDR1 MNHEY and CDR2 SVGAGI. The CDR3 has 14 amino acids. The CDR3 bases are TGTGCCAGCAGCCCACAGGGGCTTTTTGAAAAACTGTTTTTT. It specifies CASSPQGLFEKLFF.

In this sample, this clone turned up once. The chain is built from TRBV4-1 and TRBJ1-2, with 7 bases matching TRBD1. Per the germline V gene, CDR1 is MGHRA and CDR2 is YSYEKL. There are 15 residues in the CDR3. V lost 3 bases and J lost 3; bases outside the gene matches: 7. Written as DNA, the CDR3 is TGCGCCAGCAGCCAGCCGACAGGGCGGGACTATGGCTACACCTTC. Translated: CASSQPTGRDYGYTF.

J is TRBJ2-2 and V is TRBV4-1; no clear D. The V end was cut by 1 base, the J end by 0 bases, with 3 bases between. This CDR3 is 14 amino acids long. Germline CDR1 is MGHRA and CDR2 is YSYEKL. CDR3 amino acids: CASSQASNTGELFF. CDR3 in DNA: TGCGCCAGCAGCCAAGCCTCGAACACCGGGGAGCTGTTTTTT.

This sequence joins TRBV6-5 and TRBJ1-2; TRBD1 matches at 9 bases. Losses at the gene ends were 5 bases for V and 8 bases for J; bases not matched to a gene: 6. The germline V gene has CDR1 MNHEY and CDR2 SVGAGI. This CDR3 is 13 amino acids long. CDR3 in amino acids: CASSAPGTGGYTF. In DNA form, the CDR3 reads TGTGCCAGCAGTGCTCCCGGGACAGGGGGCTACACCTTC.

This clone was counted once. The chain links TRBV4-3 to TRBJ1-2, with a tentative D call TRBD1 (5 bases). Germline V lookup: CDR1 LGHNA, CDR2 YSLEER. Trimming shortened V by 3 bases and J by 5 bases, and 16 bases separated the two germline ends. This CDR3 spans 15 amino acids. The CDR3, as DNA: TGCGCCAGCAGCCAGAGACGCACAGGCAGATATGGCTACACCTTC. Protein: CASSQRRTGRYGYTF.

The chain combines TRBV28 with TRBJ2-7; a weak D match, TRBD1 (5 bases). Germline V gives CDR1 MDHEN, CDR2 SYDVKM. The V end lost 6 bases, the J end lost 0 bases, and 9 bases lay between the germline ends. This CDR3 comprises 13 residues. As DNA, the CDR3 is TGTGCCAGCAGGAGACAGCGCTCCTACGAGCAGTACTTC. As protein: CASRRQRSYEQYF.

The chain combines TRBV28 with TRBJ1-1, with D tentatively TRBD1 (5 bases). V lost 5 bases to trimming and J lost 8 bases, with 9 bases between them. The germline gives CDR1 MDHEN, CDR2 SYDVKM. The CDR3 is 11 residues long. The CDR3 sequence: CASSPHREAFF. The DNA of the CDR3 is TGTGCCAGCAGTCCCCACAGGGAAGCTTTCTTT.

The J gene is TRBJ2-5, the V gene TRBV4-2; 8 bases match TRBD1. The end of the DNA is better explained by TRBJ2-7, so the J call may be wrong. This CDR3 comprises 16 residues. The germline gives CDR1 LGHNA, CDR2 YNFKEQ. The CDR3 nucleotides are TGTGCCAGCAGCCAAGCGGAATCGACAGGGGCGTACGAGCAGTACTTC. Translation gives CASSQAESTGAYEQYF.

A few counts support this clone. The genes are TRBV5-4 and TRBJ2-4, with 8 nucleotides matching TRBD2. V was clipped by 3 bases and J by 4 bases; unmatched bases: 6. The CDR3 totals 15 residues. Germline V gives CDR1 SGHNT, CDR2 YYREEE (reference sequence). The CDR3 nucleotides read TGTGCCAGCAGCTCGGGGGGGGGTTGGAAAAACATTCAGTACTTC. Its translation: CASSSGGGWKNIQYF.

The chain carries TRBV5-4 and TRBJ2-5; TRBD1 agrees at 12 bases. The CDR3 contains 16 residues. The junction had 7 bases not matched to a gene; V was cut back by 3 bases and J by 4 bases. From germline, CDR1 is SGHNT and CDR2 YYREEE (reference sequence). The CDR3 here is CASSSEGQGAGETQYF. The CDR3 DNA reads as TGTGCCAGCAGCTCCGAGGGACAGGGGGCTGGAGAGACCCAGTACTTC.

Concerning this clone itself: The same CDR3 also results from other DNA sequences found in this sample. The chain is built from TRBV19 and TRBJ1-1; 7 bases agree with TRBD1. CDR1 is LNHDA, CDR2 SQIVND, per germline (reference sequence). V lost 5 bases, J lost 3 bases, and 3 bases stayed unmatched. This CDR3 contains 13 residues. In nucleotides, the CDR3 is TGTGCCAGTAGTTCAACAGGGGACACTGAAGCTTTCTTT. Translated, it gives CASSSTGDTEAFF.

Points on this clone: A read error is the likely source, as a far larger clone sits one nucleotide away. Other DNA sequences of this sample code for an identical CDR3. The chain recombines TRBV5-4 with TRBJ2-2; 10 bases fit TRBD2. The germline CDR1 and CDR2 sequences are SGHNT and YYREEE (reference sequence). CDR3 length: 15 amino acids. V trimming: 4 bases; J trimming: 3 bases; junction bases outside the gene matches: 3. CDR3 coding DNA: TGTGCCAGCAGCCCAGCGGGGGGGCACACCGGGGAGCTGTTTTTT. Encoded protein: CASSPAGGHTGELFF.

The chain links TRBV4-2 to TRBJ2-2; 7 bases match TRBD2. The CDR3 extends over 16 amino acids. Germline lookup yields CDR1 LGHNA and CDR2 YNFKEQ. J was trimmed by 4 bases and V by 4 bases; bases with no gene match: 9. CDR3 sequence: CASSPSFSGGTGELFF. CDR3 coding DNA: TGTGCCAGCAGCCCCTCCTTCTCGGGGGGCACCGGGGAGCTGTTTTTT.

V and J are TRBV19 and TRBJ1-5; D not resolved. The CDR3 contains 15 residues. CDR1 and CDR2 (germline): LNHDA, SQIVND (reference sequence). V dropped 7 bases and J dropped 1 base, with 14 bases sitting between them. The DNA for the CDR3 is TGTGCCAGTATGACCACGGAGGGCAGCAATCAGCCCCAGCATTTT. This translates into CASMTTEGSNQPQHF.

The rearrangement uses TRBV5-6 and TRBJ1-2; TRBD1 aligns across 7 bases. The CDR3 extends over 15 amino acids. The J segment lost 4 bases and the V segment lost 3 bases, leaving 9 bases of the junction unmatched. The germline CDR1 and CDR2 sequences are SGHDT and YYEEEE. The CDR3 coding sequence is TGTGCCAGCAGCTGGGGACAGCAGGGGACCTATGGCTACACCTTC. It translates to CASSWGQQGTYGYTF.

The DNA for the CDR3 is TGCAGCGTTGTCTTCTCCTACGAGCAGTACTTC. It specifies CSVVFSYEQYF. This rearrangement joins TRBV29-1 to TRBJ2-7; unclear D gene. Germline V gene data show CDR1 as SQVTM and CDR2 as ANQGSEA. Trimming stripped 4 bases from V and 0 bases from J, with 4 bases between. The length of the CDR3 is 11 residues.

The CDR3: CASSFGGGDYEQYF. The CDR3 DNA reads TGTGCCAGCAGCTTTGGCGGGGGGGACTACGAGCAGTACTTC. The chain combines TRBV7-2 with TRBJ2-7; 9 nucleotides match TRBD2. This CDR3 is built from 14 residues. V gave up 3 bases and J gave up 3 bases; unmatched junction bases: 3. CDR1 is SGHTA and CDR2 is FQGNSA in the germline V gene. The full variable domain, its missing parts supplied by reference TRBV7-2 and TRBJ2-7, is GAGVSQSPSNKVTEKGKDVELRCDPISGHTALYWYRQSLGQGLEFLIYFQGNSAPDKSGLPSDRFSAERTGGSVSTLTIQRTQQEDSAVYLCASSFGGGDYEQYFGPGTRLTVT.

The chain links TRBV7-6 to TRBJ1-5, with 8 bases that match TRBD1. Germline V CDR1 and CDR2: SGHVS, FNYEAQ. The CDR3 is made up of 14 amino acids. The V and J ends lost 5 bases and 2 bases, in that order; junction bases with no gene match: 2. The CDR3: CASSPTGGNQPQHF. In DNA form, the CDR3 reads TGTGCCAGCAGCCCGACAGGGGGCAATCAGCCCCAGCATTTT.

The rearrangement uses TRBV11-3 and TRBJ2-5; D gene unclear. The CDR3 runs 14 residues. V was trimmed by 5 bases and J by 2 bases, leaving 12 bases between them. Germline CDR1 reads SGHNT; CDR2 reads YENEEA. The CDR3 here is CASSPTRVQETQYF. CDR3 nucleotide sequence: TGTGCCAGCAGCCCCACCCGGGTACAAGAGACCCAGTACTTC. Filled out from reference TRBV11-3 and TRBJ2-5, the complete variable domain reads EAGVVQSPRYKIIEKKQPVAFWCNPISGHNTLYWYLQNLGQGPELLIRYENEEAVDDSQLPKDRFSAERLKGVDSTLKIQPAELGDSAVYLCASSPTRVQETQYFGPGTRLLVL.

V and J are TRBV5-1 and TRBJ2-3, with a weak D call TRBD2 (7 bases). The germline V gene encodes CDR1 SGHRS and CDR2 YFSETQ. The CDR3 extends over 17 amino acids. V lost 0 bases and J 1 base, leaving 15 bases between the germline ends. The CDR3 bases are TGCGCCAGCAGCTTGGTGGCGTCGGGGGGCGGCACAGATACGCAGTATTTT. This translates into CASSLVASGGGTDTQYF. The full variable domain, its missing parts supplied by reference TRBV5-1 and TRBJ2-3, is KAGVTQTPRYLIKTRGQQVTLSCSPISGHRSVSWYQQTPGQGLQFLFEYFSETQRNKGNFPGRFSGRQFSNSRSEMNVSTLELGDSALYLCASSLVASGGGTDTQYFGPGTRLTVL.